Below are 13 T cell receptor beta chains sequenced from a single sample in a study of blood T cell repertoires in COVID-19 (TCRdb year 2020). The library was obtained by the immunoSEQ multiplex PCR assay. The immuneACCESS repertoire file appears here via TCRdb, limited to in-frame rearrangements. These files lack a portion of the clones; in checked studies, under half of the deficit traces to unresolved V genes, and the cause of the others is not known. For this sample there are 100,000 to 120,000 clones; almost 80% appear just once. The top ten clones comprise approximately 16% of the sample. The material sequenced was peripheral blood. These receptor sequences come from an elderly woman with active or convalescent COVID-19.

This chain joins TRBV4-1 and TRBJ2-7; the match to TRBD2 covers 7 bases. This CDR3 has 14 amino acids. Germline V gene sequence: CDR1 MGHRA, CDR2 YSYEKL. V lost 5 bases and J lost 6; bases outside the gene matches: 10. DNA of the CDR3: TGCGCCAGCAGCGCAATCGGCGGGAGTTTCGAGCAGTACTTC. Amino acid sequence: CASSAIGGSFEQYF.

The J gene is TRBJ2-1, the V gene TRBV18; 8 positions match TRBD2. Germline V gene data show CDR1 as KGHSH and CDR2 as LQKENI. This CDR3 contains 16 residues. With 2 bases clipped from V and 1 base from J, the junction kept 4 bases outside the gene matches. The CDR3 DNA follows: TGTGCCAGCTCACCAATGGGCGGGAGGTCCTACAATGAGCAGTTCTTC. It encodes CASSPMGGRSYNEQFF.

V usage is TRBV10-2 and J usage is TRBJ1-2; D is unclear. Trimming pared 4 bases from V and 6 bases from J, leaving 9 bases between. Germline values: CDR1 WSHSY, CDR2 SAAADI. This CDR3 comprises 12 residues. The CDR3 here is CASSGGWNGYTF. CDR3 DNA: TGCGCCAGCAGTGGAGGGTGGAATGGCTACACCTTC.

In its sample, this clone was seen once. CDR3 sequence: CASSFPGESRNQPQHF. CDR3 in DNA: TGTGCCAGCAGCTTCCCCGGAGAGTCCCGCAATCAGCCCCAGCATTTT. The chain links TRBV5-8 to TRBJ1-5; the D is unclear. The CDR3 extends over 16 amino acids. V was cut by 2 bases and J by 2 bases, with 14 bases left in between. Per the germline V gene, CDR1 is SGHTS and CDR2 is YDEGEE. Drawing the rest from reference TRBV5-8 and TRBJ1-5, the complete variable domain is EAGVTQSPTHLIKTRGQQATLRCSPISGHTSVYWYQQALGLGLQFLLWYDEGEERNRGNFPPRFSGRQFPNYSSELNVNALELEDSALYLCASSFPGESRNQPQHFGDGTRLSIL.

The CDR3 region has the DNA TGTGCCAGCAGCCAACAAAACAATGAGCAGTTCTTC. Protein sequence: CASSQQNNEQFF. J is TRBJ2-1 and V is TRBV7-9, with D unresolved. Germline CDR1 and CDR2: SEHNR and FQNEAQ (reference sequence). Trimming stripped 5 bases from V and 5 bases from J, with 7 bases between. CDR3 length: 12 residues.

This clone has a single count. The genes are TRBV5-1 and TRBJ2-7; TRBD1 agrees at 8 bases. Germline assignment: CDR1 SGHRS and CDR2 YFSETQ. This CDR3 has 17 residues. The V and J ends lost 1 base and 7 bases, in that order; junction bases with no gene match: 16. The CDR3 DNA reads TGCGCCAGCAGCTTGAACACGGCAGGGGGCCCCGCTTGGGAGCAGTACTTC. Protein: CASSLNTAGGPAWEQYF.

The chain links TRBV12-3 or TRBV12-4 to TRBJ2-2; D gene ambiguous. CDR3 length: 12 amino acids. The V end was cut by 6 bases, the J end by 4 bases, with 6 bases between. The DNA of the CDR3 is TGTGCCAGCAGCAGACTCACCGGGGAGCTGTTTTTT. Protein sequence: CASSRLTGELFF.

The chain couples TRBV5-5 to TRBJ2-5, with 7 bases identical to TRBD2. The V gene end was trimmed by 2 bases and the J gene end by 5 bases; junction bases not matched to a gene: 24. CDR1 is SGHKS and CDR2 is YYEKEE in the germline V gene (reference sequence). The CDR3 is 20 amino acids. The CDR3 here is CASSFPRGGFEGRAGETQYF. In DNA, the CDR3 is TGTGCCAGCAGCTTCCCGCGGGGAGGGTTCGAGGGGAGGGCCGGGGAGACCCAGTACTTC. The complete variable domain, with remaining parts taken from reference TRBV5-5 and TRBJ2-5, reads DAGVTQSPTHLIKTRGQQVTLRCSPISGHKSVSWYQQVLGQGPQFIFQYYEKEERGRGNFPDRFSARQFPNYSSELNVNALLLGDSALYLCASSFPRGGFEGRAGETQYFGPGTRLLVL.

This clone has a handful of counts. The chain carries TRBV6-1 and TRBJ2-7, with D possibly being TRBD1 (5 bases). This CDR3 is built from 16 residues. Germline values: CDR1 MNHNS, CDR2 SASEGT. Between the trimmed V and J ends, which lost 0 bases and 4 bases, there was a span of 16 bases. The CDR3 coding sequence is TGTGCCAGCAGTGAAGCACCGCAGGGTGCCGGTTACGAGCAGTACTTC. It encodes CASSEAPQGAGYEQYF.

The genes are TRBV6-5 and TRBJ2-2; 9 nucleotides match TRBD2. Trimming removed 11 bases from V and 6 bases from J; junction bases left unmatched: 7. The germline V gene encodes CDR1 MNHEY and CDR2 SVGAGI. This CDR3 is 13 amino acids long. CDR3 sequence reads: CAAGGRGAGELFF. The CDR3 DNA is TGTGCCGCCGGCGGGAGGGGCGCCGGGGAGCTGTTTTTT.

The rearrangement links TRBV19 to TRBJ2-7; D perhaps matches TRBD2 (6 bases). With 2 bases removed from V and 4 bases from J, the gap between germline ends came to 12 bases. CDR1 is LNHDA and CDR2 is SQIVND in the germline V gene (reference sequence). The CDR3 consists of 14 residues. The CDR3 DNA sequence: TGTGCCAGTAGTATAAACGGGAGACCGTACGAGCAGTACTTC. Residues: CASSINGRPYEQYF.

The chain recombines TRBV19 with TRBJ1-2; 8 bases map to TRBD1. The CDR3 has 19 residues. J gave up 4 bases and V 3 bases, and 19 bases lay outside the gene matches. Germline V gene lookup returns CDR1 LNHDA and CDR2 SQIVND (reference sequence). CDR3 in amino acids: CASSIIVLLEAGGFYGYTF. The CDR3 region has the DNA TGTGCCAGTAGTATTATCGTTCTCTTAGAAGCAGGGGGCTTCTATGGCTACACCTTC.

This rearrangement joins TRBV10-3 to TRBJ1-1, with unresolved D. The CDR3 has 14 amino acids. V lost 3 bases to trimming and J lost 1 base, with 9 bases between them. Germline CDR1 and CDR2: ENHRY and SYGVKD. This chain's CDR3 is CAISDWLPNTEAFF. The CDR3 DNA reads TGTGCCATCAGTGATTGGCTTCCGAACACTGAAGCTTTCTTT.